The following is a T cell receptor beta chain sequence with its context. Using immunoSEQ multiplex PCR, the repertoire was profiled, and TCRdb retains in-frame clones only, with some absent. The table shows millions of clones, with 95% occurring only once. The V gene lost 2 bases and the J gene lost 10 bases, with 15 bases spanning the gap. Germline V gene lookup returns CDR1 ENHRY and CDR2 SYGVKD. The CDR3 is 14 residues long. The sample comes from a study of shared clonotypes between healthy human individuals. Across the study: Used for every donor were three CD4 naive, three CD4 memory, two CD8 naive and one CD8 memory plate.

The sample comprised naive CD4+ T cells sorted from blood. The subset was: CD45RA+ positively selected. This TCR was sampled from a man between 18 and 35 years old in good health. V is TRBV10-3 and J is TRBJ1-3; D call uncertain. CDR3 bases: TGTGCCATCAGTGAGGGCCAGTTCTCTTTTACCATATATTTT. Its protein is CAISEGQFSFTIYF.